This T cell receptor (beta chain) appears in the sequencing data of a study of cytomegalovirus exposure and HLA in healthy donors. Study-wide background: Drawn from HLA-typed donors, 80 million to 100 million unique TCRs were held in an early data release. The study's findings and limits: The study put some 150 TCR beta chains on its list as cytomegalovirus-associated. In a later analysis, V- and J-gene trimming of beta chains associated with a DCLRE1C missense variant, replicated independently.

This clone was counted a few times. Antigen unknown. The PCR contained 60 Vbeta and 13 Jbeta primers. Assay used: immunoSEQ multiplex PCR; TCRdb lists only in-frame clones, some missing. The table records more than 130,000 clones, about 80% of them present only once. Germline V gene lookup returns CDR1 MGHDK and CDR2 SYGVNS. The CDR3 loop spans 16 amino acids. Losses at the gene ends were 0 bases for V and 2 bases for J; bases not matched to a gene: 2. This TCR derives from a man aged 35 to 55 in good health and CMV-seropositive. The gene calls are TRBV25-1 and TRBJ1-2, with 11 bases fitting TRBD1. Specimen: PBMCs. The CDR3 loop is CASSEYRTGGNYGYTF. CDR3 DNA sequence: TGTGCCAGCAGTGAATATCGGACAGGGGGCAACTATGGCTACACCTTC.